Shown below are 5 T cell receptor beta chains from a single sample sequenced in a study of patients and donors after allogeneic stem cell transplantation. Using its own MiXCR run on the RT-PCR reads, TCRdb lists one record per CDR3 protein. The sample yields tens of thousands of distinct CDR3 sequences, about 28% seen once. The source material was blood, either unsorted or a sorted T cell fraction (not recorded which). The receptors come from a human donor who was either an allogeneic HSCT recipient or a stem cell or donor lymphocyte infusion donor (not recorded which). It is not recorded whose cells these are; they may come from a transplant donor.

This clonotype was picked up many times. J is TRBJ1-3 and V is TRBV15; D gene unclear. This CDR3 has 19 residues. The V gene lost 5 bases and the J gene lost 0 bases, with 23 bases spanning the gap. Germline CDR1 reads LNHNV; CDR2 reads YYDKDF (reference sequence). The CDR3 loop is CATSSLAGSNSRSGNTIYF. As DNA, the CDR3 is TGTGCCACCAGCTCCCTGGCGGGGAGCAACTCCCGCTCTGGAAACACCATATATTTT. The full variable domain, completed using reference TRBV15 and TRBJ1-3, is DAMVIQNPRYQVTQFGKPVTLSCSQTLNHNVMYWYQQKSSQAPKLLFHYYDKDFNNEADTPDNFQSRRPNTSFCFLDIRSPGLGDTAMYLCATSSLAGSNSRSGNTIYFGEGSWLTVV.

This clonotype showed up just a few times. CDR3 loop: CSVDGRGQETQYF. For the CDR3, the DNA is TGCAGCGTTGACGGGCGTGGGCAAGAGACCCAGTACTTC. V gene TRBV29-1 combines with J gene TRBJ2-5, with D hard to call. Germline assignment: CDR1 SQVTM and CDR2 ANQGSEA. The CDR3 is 13 amino acids. V lost 3 bases to trimming and J lost 2 bases, with 10 bases between them.

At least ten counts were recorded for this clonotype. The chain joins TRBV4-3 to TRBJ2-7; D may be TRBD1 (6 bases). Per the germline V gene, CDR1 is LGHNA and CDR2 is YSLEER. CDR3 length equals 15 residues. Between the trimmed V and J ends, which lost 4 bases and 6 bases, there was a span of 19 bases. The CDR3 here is CASSPKAGTKREQYF. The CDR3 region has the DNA TGCGCCAGCAGCCCCAAAGCCGGGACAAAGCGCGAGCAGTACTTC.

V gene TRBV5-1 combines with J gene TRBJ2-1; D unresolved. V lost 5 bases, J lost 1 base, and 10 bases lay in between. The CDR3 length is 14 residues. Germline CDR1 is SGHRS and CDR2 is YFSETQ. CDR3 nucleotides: TGCGCCAGCAGGACTCTTGTTTCCTACAATGAGCAGTTCTTC. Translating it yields CASRTLVSYNEQFF.

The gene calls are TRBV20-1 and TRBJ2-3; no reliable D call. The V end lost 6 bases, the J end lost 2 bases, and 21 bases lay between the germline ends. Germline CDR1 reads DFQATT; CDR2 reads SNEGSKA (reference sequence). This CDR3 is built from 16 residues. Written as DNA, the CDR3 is TGCAGTGCGACCCCAGGTCAGCCCTCTGACACAGATACGCAGTATTTT. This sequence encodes CSATPGQPSDTDTQYF.